This T cell receptor beta chain was recovered during a study of neurological immune-mediated disorders. Findings of the study overall: Healthy controls had more TCR clonal expansion than multiple sclerosis, which showed the least, whereas HTLV-1-associated myelopathy showed the most.

Germline CDR1 and CDR2: ENHRY and SYGVKD. The CDR3 has 15 amino acids. With V trimmed by 2 bases and J by 4 bases, 5 bases remained unmatched. As for time point: longitudinal time-point 3. Unsorted libraries were prepared from 2 million PBMCs that had been stored at -80 C. The cDNA was generated by 5'RACE with 10-nucleotide random UMIs. TCRdb processed the 5' RACE reads anew with MiXCR; each CDR3 protein has one entry. In the table there are around 100,000 distinct CDR3 sequences, approximately 11% of which are singletons. This clonotype was observed at least ten times. Antigen: not known. This rearrangement joins TRBV10-3 to TRBJ1-2, with 9 nucleotides matching TRBD1. The sample was PBMCs. The receptor was isolated from a female donor with HTLV-1-associated myelopathy (HAM/TSP). As DNA, the CDR3 is TGTGCCATCAGTGAGAAAGGACAGGGGACCTATGGCTACACCTTC. Translating gives CAISEKGQGTYGYTF.